This T cell receptor (beta chain) appears in the sequencing data of a study of blood T cell repertoires in COVID-19. For the study at large: COVID-19 samples from acute and convalescent phases originated in the United States, Italy and Spain. Nucleic acid was either cDNA or gDNA, and it came from T cells, B-cell-depleted T cells, or PBMCs.

The CDR3 sequence is 11 residues long. CDR1 is MNHEY and CDR2 is SVGAGI in the germline V gene. The V end lost 2 bases, the J end lost 5 bases, and 4 bases lay between the germline ends. Methods used by the authors: Reference gene primer amplification gave nucleated cell count estimates. Sequenced by immunoSEQ multiplex PCR; TCRdb stores in-frame clones only, minus some. V, J and clone size are taken as reported in that table, and D and trimming were inferred from the DNA itself. This table has about 160,000 clones, around 79% appearing once. The sequence was obtained from a woman in her sixties with COVID-19, enrolled during active disease. Sequencing input: peripheral blood. The chain links TRBV6-5 to TRBJ2-7; unclear D gene. CDR3 coding DNA: TGTGCCAGCAGTTACCTTGACGAGCAGTACTTC. It translates to CASSYLDEQYF.